This T cell receptor (beta chain) appears in the sequencing data of a study of identical twins. General study results and limits: Weaker excess twin sharing was observed in beta out-of-frame sequences.

TCRdb re-analysed the 5' RACE reads in MiXCR, keeping a single row per CDR3 protein. The sample has 600,000 to 850,000 distinct CDR3 sequences, about 20% seen once. Concerning this clonotype itself: Its cognate antigen is unknown.

This CDR3 has 16 residues. The V gene lost 6 bases and the J gene lost 3 bases, with 19 bases spanning the gap. The germline V gene has CDR1 ENHRY and CDR2 SYGVKD. Another study also made use of these data, one on T cells expressing NK-cell markers. That publication notes: Of eight sequenced donors, seven were HCMV-seropositive and one HCMV-seronegative.

Material for sequencing was PBMCs. The chain joins TRBV10-3 to TRBJ2-3; D gene uncertain. This receptor was obtained from a young woman in good health. CDR3 sequence: CAIRGPGGTTTDTQYF. CDR3 DNA sequence: TGTGCCATCAGAGGACCGGGCGGTACGACAACAGATACGCAGTATTTT.